This T cell receptor beta chain was captured in a study of graft-versus-host responses after intestinal transplantation. The data were produced by immunoSEQ multiplex PCR, yet TCRdb's version contains in-frame clones alone and is incomplete. The table lists 100,000 or so clones, roughly 91% of them singletons. With 4 bases removed from V and 5 bases from J, the gap between germline ends came to 15 bases. Germline values: CDR1 MNHNS, CDR2 SASEGT. The length of the CDR3 is 15 residues. In the case of this clone: The antigen remains undetermined.

The source of this sequence is a human donor who received an intestinal transplant. The chain carries TRBV6-1 and TRBJ2-4; no clear D. Here the sequenced sample was unstimulated CD8+ T cells sorted from spleen or lymph node cells, taken before intestinal transplant. The CDR3 sequence: CASSVPTELENIQYF. The CDR3 region has the DNA TGTGCCAGCAGTGTACCTACAGAGTTGGAAAACATTCAGTACTTC.